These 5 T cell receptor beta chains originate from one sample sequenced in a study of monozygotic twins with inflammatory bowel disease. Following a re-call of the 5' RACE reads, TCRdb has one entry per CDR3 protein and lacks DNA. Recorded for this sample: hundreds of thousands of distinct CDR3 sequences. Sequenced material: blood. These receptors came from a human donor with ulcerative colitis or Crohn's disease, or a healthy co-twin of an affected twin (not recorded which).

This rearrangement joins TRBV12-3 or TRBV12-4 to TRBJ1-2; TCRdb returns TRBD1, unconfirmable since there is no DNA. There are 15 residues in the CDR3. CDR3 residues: CASSLLQGANYGYTF.

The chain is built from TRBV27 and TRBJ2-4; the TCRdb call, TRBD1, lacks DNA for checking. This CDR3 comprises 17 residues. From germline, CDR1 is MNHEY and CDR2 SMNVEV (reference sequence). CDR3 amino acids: CASSSPTGGGRKNIQYF.

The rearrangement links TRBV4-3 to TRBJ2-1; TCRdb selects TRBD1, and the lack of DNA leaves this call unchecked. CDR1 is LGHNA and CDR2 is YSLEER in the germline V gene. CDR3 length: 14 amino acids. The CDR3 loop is CASSHGTASNEQFF.

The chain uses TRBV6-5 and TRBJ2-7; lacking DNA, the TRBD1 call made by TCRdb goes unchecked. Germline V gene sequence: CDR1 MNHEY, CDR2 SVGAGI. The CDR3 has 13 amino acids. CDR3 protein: CASSYFTGSEQYF.

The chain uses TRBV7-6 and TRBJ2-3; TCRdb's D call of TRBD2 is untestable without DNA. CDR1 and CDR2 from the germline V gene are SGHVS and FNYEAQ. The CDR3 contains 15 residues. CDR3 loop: CASSSGTSGGETQYF.